This T cell receptor (beta chain) was sequenced in a study of neurological immune-mediated disorders (dated by TCRdb to 2018 to 2020). Notes on the research overall: Of the roughly 34 multiple sclerosis patients, 31 had relapsing-remitting MS and 3 had secondary progressive MS. Peripheral blood TCR-beta repertoires from HTLV-I-associated myelopathy (HAM/TSP) patients, multiple sclerosis patients and healthy controls were compared by UMI-based sequencing. The approximately 110 TCR-beta libraries included longitudinal samples, technical triplicates and paired sorted CD4+ and CD8+ T-cell subsets alongside PBMC samples. The cohort comprised about 68 subjects: 14 HAM/TSP patients, 35 or so multiple sclerosis patients and around 20 healthy controls.

The table lists this clonotype with many counts. No cognate antigen has been identified for it. It has no much larger one-base neighbor in the sample; base qualities were not kept. cDNA synthesis used template-switch 5'RACE with a primer carrying a 10-nucleotide random unique molecular identifier tagging each TCR transcript. Over 180 million TCR-beta sequences, covering 15-18 subjects, were produced in each sequencing run. The RNeasy kit was used for extraction of total RNA. The KAPA Real-time Library Amplification kit was used to amplify TCR-beta VDJ regions with primers targeting the TCR constant region and the 5'RACE anchor. A first PCR added sample indexes and Illumina adaptors, after which a second PCR increased the library yield. After Ampure bead purification, the TCR product of roughly 650 bp was size-selected on a 2% E-gel SizeSelection system. Before pooling, library quality was checked on a Bioanalyzer, concentration was measured with Qubit, and libraries were quantified with the Kapa Library Quantification kit. An Illumina HiSeq 2500 was used to sequence the libraries paired-end at 2 x 150 bp. To increase sequence diversity, roughly 24-31% phiX was spiked into each library pool. The published analysis was carried out like this. The quality-filtered reads were processed with the UMI-based MiGEC pipeline, whose error correction step removed more than 75% of the raw TCR sequences. VDJ genes were aligned to IMGT germline references, and clonotypes were defined by unique CDR3 amino acid sequence plus V-J genes. Clonal expansion, Shannon diversity and CDR3 relatedness were evaluated with VDJtools (CalcPairwiseDistances, ClusterSamples), while phylogenetic trees were built in CLCbio workbench. A clone was classed as expanded if it had 8 or more unique UMIs, a cutoff based on coefficient-of-variation modelling across technical triplicates. The public reads were reanalyzed by TCRdb: fastp trimming at Q25, MiXCR alignment, in-frame beta chains only. Rows are combined by CDR3 protein, so each entry shows the most common genes and DNA. These V and J calls originate from TCRdb's pipeline instead of the authors' own analysis. A total of roughly 65,000 distinct CDR3 sequences appear in this sample, over 4% of them only once. Together, the top ten hold roughly 6% of the sample.

Unsorted PBMC libraries were generated from 2 million PBMCs stored in RNAlater at -80 °C until RNA extraction. The multiple sclerosis patients were enrolled in a US clinical protocol that evaluated disease progression with magnetic resonance imaging. Peripheral blood was subjected to Ficoll-Hypaque density gradient centrifugation to isolate PBMCs, which were then cryopreserved in liquid nitrogen. Overall study results and their limits: The MS cluster was not associated with any clinical or MRI features, and the authors stated that larger cohorts are needed. In a phylogenetic analysis, the repertoires of 18 out of 34 MS patients fell into a single cluster of related CDR3 sequences, pointing to a possible signature at the repertoire level. No identical CDR3 amino acid sequences were found to be shared among expanded clones across subjects, suggesting that TCR-beta repertoires were private in all groups. TCR clonal expansion was highest in HAM/TSP patients and lowest in MS patients, with MS patients falling below even healthy controls.

The germline V gene (reference sequence) specifies LGHDT as CDR1 and YNNKEL as CDR2. Including cysteine and phenylalanine, the CDR3 has 14 amino acids. The DNA shown is the 42-base CDR3, in frame from base 1. V lost 1 base and J lost 3 bases; the stretch between them is 10 bases long. Source material: PBMCs. This clonotype was obtained from a human donor with multiple sclerosis. The donor label of this sample is uncertain. The chain couples TRBV3-1 to TRBJ2-7; no D gene is confidently identified. The DNA sequence is as follows: TGTGCCAGCAGCCAAGTGGTTGGGTTCTACGAGCAGTACTTC. Its protein reads: CASSQVVGFYEQYF.